The 32 T cell receptor beta chains listed next were all sequenced from one sample in a study of T-cell reconstitution after alpha-beta-depleted transplantation in children. TCRbeta library construction was performed incorporating unique molecular identifiers. TCRdb reprocessed the PCR reads via MiXCR and lists one record per CDR3 protein. This sample yields some 310,000 distinct CDR3 sequences, of which about a quarter are seen a single time; around 9.9% belongs to the top ten. The material sequenced was PBMCs, mostly from graft donor cells, taken 180 days after TCRalphabeta/CD19-depleted stem cell transplant. Receptor source: a male patient younger than 18 who had a stem cell transplant for acute lymphoblastic leukemia, so the T cells may come from the graft donor.

The rearrangement links TRBV15 to TRBJ2-7, with 12 bases fitting TRBD2. This CDR3 has 18 amino acids. Germline V gene data show CDR1 as LNHNV and CDR2 as YYDKDF (reference sequence). V trimming: 1 base; J trimming: 2 bases; junction bases outside the gene matches: 9. The CDR3 here is CATSRGLAGELSTYEQYF. For the CDR3, the DNA is TGTGCCACCAGCAGAGGACTAGCGGGAGAGCTTTCAACCTACGAGCAGTACTTC.

The chain is built from TRBV28 and TRBJ2-1, with 11 bases matching TRBD1. The CDR3 runs to 16 residues. From germline, CDR1 is MDHEN and CDR2 SYDVKM. V trimming: 5 bases; J trimming: 6 bases; junction bases outside the gene matches: 9. The CDR3 is CASSNSDRGRINEQFF. As DNA, the CDR3 is TGTGCCAGCAGTAACTCGGACAGGGGGCGGATCAATGAGCAGTTCTTC.

This chain uses TRBV29-1 with TRBJ2-3; D gene ambiguous. Trimming left V 4 bases short and J 2 bases short, with 10 bases between. The germline V gene has CDR1 SQVTM and CDR2 ANQGSEA. The CDR3 spans 13 residues. The CDR3 bases are TGCAGCGTTGCCGTTGTAATCACAGATACGCAGTATTTT. Translated, it gives CSVAVVITDTQYF.

This clonotype occurred many times. The chain recombines TRBV5-1 with TRBJ2-7; 7 bases fit TRBD1. The CDR3 is made up of 14 amino acids. Germline lookup yields CDR1 SGHRS and CDR2 YFSETQ. With V trimmed by 4 bases and J by 4 bases, 8 bases remained unmatched. CDR3 in DNA: TGCGCCAGCAGCAACCGGGACAGAAGATACGAGCAGTACTTC. As protein: CASSNRDRRYEQYF.

The table lists this clonotype with a few counts. The chain carries TRBV2 and TRBJ1-1; TRBD1 agrees at 7 bases. With V trimmed by 10 bases and J by 11 bases, 19 bases remained unmatched. Germline CDR1 SNHLY, CDR2 FYNNEI. The CDR3 totals 14 residues. The CDR3 DNA is TGTGCCAACCAGCAGGGCGTGGGACAGACAGACGCTTTCTTT. It encodes CANQQGVGQTDAFF.

Of note for this clonotype: Since a much larger clone is just one base distant, this may be a read error. The V call is TRBV3-1, the J call TRBJ2-7; TRBD2 aligns across 7 bases. The ends lost 1 base at V and 7 bases at J; junction bases unmatched: 10. This CDR3 has 15 residues. CDR1 is LGHDT and CDR2 is YNNKEL in the germline V gene (reference sequence). CDR3 loop: CASSQGLSSGWEQYF. The CDR3 DNA sequence: TGTGCCAGCAGCCAAGGTTTGTCTAGCGGATGGGAGCAGTACTTC.

This clonotype was observed a few times. V is TRBV20-1 and J is TRBJ1-2; no definite D call. The CDR3 is 13 amino acids. V was shortened by 0 bases and J by 7 bases, with 12 bases between the two germline ends. CDR1 is DFQATT and CDR2 is SNEGSKA in the germline V gene (reference sequence). CDR3 in DNA: TGCAGTGCTAGAGATCTCACTCGGCTTGGCTACACCTTC. Protein: CSARDLTRLGYTF.

The chain joins TRBV7-3 to TRBJ2-3; D remains ambiguous. CDR1 is SGHTA, CDR2 FQGTGA, per germline. The CDR3 runs 15 residues. With 5 bases removed from V and 2 bases from J, the gap between germline ends came to 14 bases. In nucleotides, the CDR3 is TGTGCCAGCAGCCCTTCCCATGCTTACACAGATACGCAGTATTTT. As protein: CASSPSHAYTDTQYF.

The rearrangement joins TRBV7-7 to TRBJ2-5; D may correspond to TRBD1 or TRBD2 (5 bases each). The CDR3 is 16 residues long. V was pared by 3 bases and J by 1 base, with 15 bases between. The V gene's germline CDR1 is SSHAT and CDR2 FNYEAQ (reference sequence). The CDR3 loop reads CASSLLAGTPQETQYF. The CDR3 DNA is TGTGCCAGCAGCTTGCTTGCCGGGACGCCCCAAGAGACCCAGTACTTC.

The table lists this clonotype with a few counts. The rearrangement joins TRBV10-2 to TRBJ2-7; D ambiguous. Germline loops: CDR1 WSHSY, CDR2 SAAADI. Trimming removed 1 base at V and 3 bases at J, with 10 bases between. This CDR3 is 14 amino acids long. CDR3 loop: CASSEWRLLYEQYF. CDR3 DNA sequence: TGCGCCAGCAGTGAGTGGCGGCTCCTCTACGAGCAGTACTTC.

The chain couples TRBV7-8 to TRBJ2-5, with a possible D match to TRBD2 (5 bases). The germline V gene has CDR1 SGHVS and CDR2 FQNEAQ. The CDR3 contains 16 residues. Trimming left V 2 bases short and J 3 bases short, with 16 bases between. The CDR3 sequence is CASSLRRGPLEETQYF. The CDR3 DNA sequence: TGTGCCAGCAGCTTACGCCGCGGGCCCCTGGAAGAGACCCAGTACTTC.

This chain uses TRBV6-8 with TRBJ2-2; tentatively, D is TRBD2 (5 bases). The V and J ends lost 2 bases and 2 bases respectively, with 9 bases between them. This CDR3 contains 15 residues. The germline CDR1 and CDR2 sequences are MNHGY and SAAAGT. DNA of the CDR3: TGTGCCAGCAGTTACGGAGGACCTAACACCGGGGAGCTGTTTTTT. It codes for CASSYGGPNTGELFF.

This clonotype has only a few counts. The chain carries TRBV3-1 and TRBJ1-4; maybe TRBD1 (5 bases). There are 14 residues in the CDR3. Looked up from germline, CDR1 is LGHDT and CDR2 is YNNKEL (reference sequence). Between the trimmed V and J ends, which lost 6 bases and 8 bases, there was a span of 16 bases. The chain's CDR3 is CASREAGRDEKLFF. The CDR3 coding sequence is TGTGCCAGCAGGGAAGCCGGAAGGGACGAAAAACTGTTTTTT.

CDR3 nucleotides: TGTGCCAGCAGCCACCGGGACTCCTGGAGGCGCAATCAGCCCCAGCATTTT. Translation gives CASSHRDSWRRNQPQHF. The chain uses TRBV7-6 and TRBJ1-5; possibly TRBD1 for D (5 bases). Trimming cost V 5 bases and J 2 bases, with 19 bases left between them. This CDR3 spans 17 amino acids. Germline V lookup: CDR1 SGHVS, CDR2 FNYEAQ.

This chain uses TRBV5-1 with TRBJ1-1; D is possibly TRBD1 (6 bases). Trimming pared 4 bases from V and 8 bases from J, leaving 21 bases between. The CDR3 consists of 15 residues. CDR1 SGHRS and CDR2 YFSETQ come from the germline V gene. The CDR3 loop is CASSHSPTGGREAFF. The DNA of the CDR3 is TGCGCCAGCAGCCATTCCCCCACCGGGGGCCGAGAAGCTTTCTTT.

DNA of the CDR3: TGTGCCAGCAGTTACAGCTTGGCAGGGGCGGGGGAGACCCAGTACTTC. Encoded protein: CASSYSLAGAGETQYF. The J gene is TRBJ2-5, the V gene TRBV6-5; D could derive from TRBD1 or TRBD2 (6 bases each). V lost 2 bases to trimming and J lost 5 bases, with 18 bases between them. This CDR3 is 16 amino acids long. CDR1 is MNHEY, CDR2 SVGAGI, per germline.

This clonotype has only a few counts. This chain joins TRBV6-1 and TRBJ1-5; the D gene is possibly TRBD1 (6 bases). The CDR3 sequence is 13 residues long. V gave up 6 bases and J gave up 7 bases, with 13 bases separating them. Germline V gives CDR1 MNHNS, CDR2 SASEGT. The CDR3 nucleotides are TGTGCCAGCAGCTTTGCAGGGGACCAGCCCCAGCATTTT. Its protein product is CASSFAGDQPQHF.

This clonotype was counted only a few times. The chain recombines TRBV5-1 with TRBJ2-1; either TRBD1 or TRBD2 may fit D (5 bases each). The germline V gene has CDR1 SGHRS and CDR2 YFSETQ. The CDR3 is 13 amino acids. Trimming stripped 4 bases from V and 10 bases from J, with 15 bases between. In DNA, the CDR3 is TGCGCCAGCAGCGGCACCGGGACGACCGAGCAGTTCTTC. This encodes CASSGTGTTEQFF. The full variable domain, its missing parts supplied by reference TRBV5-1 and TRBJ2-1, is KAGVTQTPRYLIKTRGQQVTLSCSPISGHRSVSWYQQTPGQGLQFLFEYFSETQRNKGNFPGRFSGRQFSNSRSEMNVSTLELGDSALYLCASSGTGTTEQFFGPGTRLTVL.

This clonotype was seen more than once but under ten times. This sequence joins TRBV5-1 and TRBJ2-7; D unresolved. CDR1 SGHRS and CDR2 YFSETQ come from the germline V gene. The CDR3 consists of 14 residues. The V gene lost 0 bases and the J gene lost 7 bases, with 14 bases spanning the gap. CDR3 amino acids: CASSLAPSGLEQYF. For the CDR3, the DNA is TGCGCCAGCAGCTTGGCCCCCTCGGGCTTAGAGCAGTACTTC.

V and J are TRBV6-1 and TRBJ1-2, with 7 nucleotides matching TRBD1. This CDR3 has 13 amino acids. The V and J ends lost 8 bases and 0 bases, in that order; junction bases with no gene match: 3. Per germline, CDR1 MNHNS and CDR2 SASEGT. As DNA, the CDR3 is TGTGCCAGCGGACAGGTAGCTAACTATGGCTACACCTTC. Translation: CASGQVANYGYTF.

This sequence joins TRBV9 and TRBJ2-1; a weak D match, TRBD2 (6 bases). V lost 0 bases, J lost 2 bases, and 15 bases lay in between. Germline V gene lookup returns CDR1 SGDLS and CDR2 YYNGEE. The CDR3 length is 17 residues. As DNA, the CDR3 is TGTGCCAGCAGCGTAGAGGGGAGCGGGCTCCCCTACAATGAGCAGTTCTTC. Translating it yields CASSVEGSGLPYNEQFF.

The chain combines TRBV18 with TRBJ1-1, with no clear D. This CDR3 region has 13 residues. Germline-derived CDR1 and CDR2 are KGHSH and LQKENI. Trimming removed 3 bases from V and 7 bases from J, with 12 bases in between. The CDR3 DNA sequence: TGTGCCAGCTCACCTACAGCTCGCCTTGAAGCTTTCTTT. It codes for CASSPTARLEAFF.

The chain employs TRBV29-1 and TRBJ2-2; 8 positions agree with TRBD1. Unmatched junction bases numbered 11, after V lost 7 bases and J lost 4 bases. The CDR3 length is 15 residues. Germline-derived CDR1 and CDR2 are SQVTM and ANQGSEA. The CDR3 protein is CSASAGGEGTGELFF. DNA of the CDR3: TGCAGCGCCTCCGCAGGGGGCGAGGGCACCGGGGAGCTGTTTTTT.

The V gene is TRBV5-5, the J gene TRBJ1-1, with a tentative D call TRBD1 (6 bases). The CDR3 is made up of 14 amino acids. CDR1 is SGHKS, CDR2 YYEKEE, per germline (reference sequence). V was shortened by 3 bases and J by 0 bases, with 9 bases between the two germline ends. The CDR3 loop is CASSSQGVNTEAFF. The CDR3 DNA is TGTGCCAGCAGCTCACAGGGCGTGAACACTGAAGCTTTCTTT.

The rearrangement uses TRBV9 and TRBJ2-1; unclear D gene. The CDR3 extends over 12 amino acids. Trimming shortened V by 3 bases and J by 6 bases, and 7 bases separated the two germline ends. CDR1 and CDR2 (germline): SGDLS, YYNGEE. The CDR3 sequence is CASSATTNEQFF. CDR3 coding DNA: TGTGCCAGCAGCGCCACTACCAATGAGCAGTTCTTC.

The CDR3 protein is CASSLDLYTGELFF. CDR3 DNA: TGTGCCAGCAGCTTAGATCTATACACCGGGGAGCTGTTTTTT. The V gene is TRBV7-8, the J gene TRBJ2-2, with no clear D. The CDR3 runs to 14 residues. V lost 1 base and J lost 3, with 6 bases in between. Germline V gives CDR1 SGHVS, CDR2 FQNEAQ.

The chain uses TRBV15 and TRBJ2-5; possibly TRBD1 for D (6 bases). CDR3 length: 16 residues. The V gene lost 0 bases and the J gene lost 5 bases, with 16 bases spanning the gap. Germline CDR1 LNHNV, CDR2 YYDKDF (reference sequence). The CDR3: CATSRDNWAGEETQYF. CDR3 sequence (DNA): TGTGCCACCAGCAGAGATAACTGGGCAGGGGAGGAGACCCAGTACTTC.

The chain uses TRBV13 and TRBJ2-2, with D hard to call. CDR3 length: 12 residues. Trimming removed 5 bases from V and 5 bases from J, with 6 bases in between. The V gene's germline CDR1 is PRHDT and CDR2 FYEKMQ (reference sequence). The CDR3 sequence is CASSHRTGELFF. CDR3 sequence (DNA): TGTGCCAGCAGCCACCGGACCGGGGAGCTGTTTTTT.

This clonotype was seen many times. J is TRBJ2-3 and V is TRBV6-2 or TRBV6-3; D might be TRBD2 (5 bases). CDR1 and CDR2 from the germline V gene are MNHEY and SVGEGT. CDR3 size: 14 residues. V gave up 10 bases and J gave up 2 bases, with 16 bases separating them. In DNA form, the CDR3 reads TGTGCCACCGAGGAGGCGACAAACACAGATACGCAGTATTTT. This gives the protein CATEEATNTDTQYF.

This sequence joins TRBV6-1 and TRBJ1-6; 7 nucleotides line up with TRBD1. This CDR3 comprises 16 residues. Germline CDR1 reads MNHNS; CDR2 reads SASEGT. V lost 6 bases to trimming and J lost 7 bases; unmatched junction nucleotides: 12. As DNA, the CDR3 is TGTGCCAGCAGGCCCCAGACAGGGTGGAAGAATTCACCCCTCCACTTT. This translates into CASRPQTGWKNSPLHF.

V usage is TRBV6-2 or TRBV6-3 and J usage is TRBJ2-1; 9 bases match TRBD1. V lost 2 bases and J lost 6; bases outside the gene matches: 11. Germline CDR1 is MNHEY and CDR2 is SVGEGT. This CDR3 is 17 amino acids long. The chain's CDR3 is CASSYTDRGPPLNEQFF. The CDR3 DNA follows: TGTGCCAGCAGTTACACGGACAGGGGTCCCCCTCTCAATGAGCAGTTCTTC.

V is TRBV20-1 and J is TRBJ1-1, with D hard to call. The CDR3 consists of 12 residues. Germline V gene sequence: CDR1 DFQATT, CDR2 SNEGSKA (reference sequence). Trimming removed 2 bases at V and 6 bases at J, with 10 bases between. CDR3 sequence reads: CSARQGHAEAFF. The CDR3 coding sequence is TGCAGTGCTAGACAAGGTCATGCTGAAGCTTTCTTT.